The 29 T cell receptor beta chains below were found in one sample sequenced in a study of blood T cell repertoires in COVID-19. Sequencing used immunoSEQ multiplex PCR; TCRdb keeps in-frame clones, though not all of them. The table includes 200,000 to 250,000 clones, 80% to 95% detected once. The sample taken for sequencing was peripheral blood. The receptors shown here come from a man younger than 45 with COVID-19, enrolled during active disease.

The V call is TRBV28, the J call TRBJ1-6; weak D call: TRBD1 (5 bases). The CDR3 has 18 residues. The V gene's germline CDR1 is MDHEN and CDR2 SYDVKM. V lost 4 bases and J lost 0, with 16 bases in between. This chain's CDR3 is CASSWGRTRSSYNSPLHF. CDR3 sequence (DNA): TGTGCCAGCAGTTGGGGCAGGACCAGGAGCTCCTATAATTCACCCCTCCACTTT.

The count of this clone is one. V and J are TRBV10-2 and TRBJ1-1; TRBD1 agrees at 8 bases. Per the germline V gene, CDR1 is WSHSY and CDR2 is SAAADI. The ends lost 2 bases at V and 6 bases at J; junction bases unmatched: 2. This CDR3 comprises 13 residues. In nucleotides, the CDR3 is TGCGCCAGCAGTGAGGCAGGGGGCGCTGAAGCTTTCTTT. Translation: CASSEAGGAEAFF.

The genes are TRBV6-1 and TRBJ1-5, with TRBD1 as a possible D gene (5 bases). Looked up from germline, CDR1 is MNHNS and CDR2 is SASEGT. The CDR3 loop spans 15 amino acids. Trimming pared 2 bases from V and 4 bases from J, leaving 12 bases between. CDR3 residues: CASSERGGWNQPQHF. CDR3 coding DNA: TGTGCCAGCAGTGAAAGGGGAGGATGGAATCAGCCCCAGCATTTT.

This chain connects TRBV21-1 to TRBJ1-2; the table names TRBD1, a call not compared with the DNA. TRBV21-1 is a known pseudogene. The CDR3 loop spans 14 amino acids. The CDR3 loop reads CASSKSTGKDGYTF. As DNA, the CDR3 is TGTGCCAGCAGCAAGTCAACAGGGAAGGATGGCTACACCTTC.

V is TRBV19 and J is TRBJ1-4, with 7 nucleotides matching TRBD1. CDR1 and CDR2 (germline): LNHDA, SQIVND (reference sequence). Unmatched junction bases numbered 13, after V lost 8 bases and J lost 4 bases. CDR3 length: 16 amino acids. CDR3 sequence: CASVGSSGQLNEKLFF. The CDR3 DNA sequence: TGTGCCAGTGTTGGTTCGTCGGGACAGCTTAATGAAAAACTGTTTTTT.

The rearrangement links TRBV2 to TRBJ2-5, with a tentative D call TRBD1 (6 bases). The CDR3 totals 15 residues. Trimming removed 5 bases at V and 2 bases at J, with 15 bases between. CDR1 and CDR2 (germline): SNHLY, FYNNEI. The CDR3 here is CASSLGDRTQETQYF. The CDR3 DNA is TGTGCCAGCAGTCTCGGCGACAGGACACAAGAGACCCAGTACTTC.

This CDR3 is CASSYNQGWTEAFF. The CDR3 DNA sequence: TGTGCCAGCAGTTACAATCAGGGTTGGACTGAAGCTTTCTTT. The rearrangement uses TRBV6-5 and TRBJ1-1; D is perhaps TRBD1 (5 bases). Germline CDR1 reads MNHEY; CDR2 reads SVGAGI. V was shortened by 2 bases and J by 5 bases, with 12 bases between the two germline ends. CDR3 length: 14 amino acids.

The chain uses TRBV6-5 and TRBJ2-7, with 9 bases matching TRBD2. Trimming at V came to 2 bases and at J to 4 bases, leaving 9 bases not matched to a gene. Germline V gene sequence: CDR1 MNHEY, CDR2 SVGAGI. This CDR3 is built from 16 residues. The DNA for the CDR3 is TGTGCCAGCAGTTACCCCACTCATAGCGGGGGATACGAGCAGTACTTC. It specifies CASSYPTHSGGYEQYF.

The chain uses TRBV7-9 and TRBJ2-1; 11 nucleotides line up with TRBD2. V lost 5 bases and J lost 7; bases outside the gene matches: 13. The CDR3 sequence is 17 residues long. CDR1 and CDR2 (germline): SEHNR, FQNEAQ (reference sequence). CDR3 loop: CASSSDGSGGARNEQFF. The CDR3, as DNA: TGTGCCAGCAGCAGCGACGGTAGCGGGGGGGCGAGGAATGAGCAGTTCTTC.

The chain couples TRBV6-5 to TRBJ1-2; no clear D gene. V gave up 6 bases and J gave up 6 bases, with 14 bases separating them. The CDR3 is made up of 13 amino acids. The germline CDR1 and CDR2 sequences are MNHEY and SVGAGI. This chain's CDR3 is CASSSTKKDGYTF. DNA for the CDR3: TGTGCCAGCAGCTCGACTAAGAAGGATGGCTACACCTTC.

Note on this clone: This specimen includes other DNA sequences encoding the same CDR3. This chain links TRBV5-1 with TRBJ1-1; 9 bases line up with TRBD1. V dropped 3 bases and J dropped 4; count of bases not matched to a gene: 4. This CDR3 has 14 amino acids. Germline CDR1 and CDR2: SGHRS and YFSETQ. The CDR3 loop is CASSSDRGGTEAFF. DNA of the CDR3: TGCGCCAGCAGCTCGGACAGGGGCGGCACTGAAGCTTTCTTT.

The rearrangement uses TRBV7-2 and TRBJ1-2; possibly TRBD1 for D (6 bases). Deletions cut 3 bases from V and 5 bases from J, with 13 bases between. This CDR3 is 14 amino acids long. Germline V gives CDR1 SGHTA, CDR2 FQGNSA. CDR3 sequence: CASSFTGGGYGYTF. DNA for the CDR3: TGTGCCAGCAGCTTTACGGGAGGGGGTTATGGCTACACCTTC.

The rearrangement uses TRBV6-6 and TRBJ2-5; 7 bases are shared with TRBD2. Germline V gives CDR1 MNHNY, CDR2 SVGAGI (reference sequence). V lost 4 bases to trimming and J lost 2 bases; unmatched junction nucleotides: 10. The CDR3 has 16 amino acids. DNA of the CDR3: TGTGCCAGCAGTTCGGCGGTGGGGAGGGCTCAAGAGACCCAGTACTTC. It codes for CASSSAVGRAQETQYF.

The chain uses TRBV3-1 (or the pseudogene TRBV3-2) and TRBJ2-5; TRBD2 matches 10 bases. V dropped 4 bases and J dropped 5; count of bases not matched to a gene: 7. Germline loops: CDR1 LGHDT, CDR2 YNNKEL (reference sequence). CDR3 length: 15 amino acids. Here the CDR3 DNA reads TGTGCCAGCAGCCCCCTGGCACTAGCGGGGGAGACCCAGTACTTC. This codes for CASSPLALAGETQYF.

This clone came up a few times. This rearrangement joins TRBV3-1 (or the pseudogene TRBV3-2) to TRBJ1-2, with 7 bases lining up with TRBD1. The CDR3 runs to 13 residues. The junction had 2 bases not matched to a gene; V was cut back by 5 bases and J by 2 bases. The germline V gene encodes CDR1 LGHDT and CDR2 YNNKEL (reference sequence). DNA for the CDR3: TGTGCCAGCAGCTTGACAGGGAACTATGGCTACACCTTC. Amino acids: CASSLTGNYGYTF.

The chain joins TRBV6-5 to TRBJ1-4; no firm D call. The V end was cut by 10 bases, the J end by 6 bases, with 18 bases between. CDR1 MNHEY and CDR2 SVGAGI come from the germline V gene. The CDR3 loop spans 14 amino acids. For the CDR3, the DNA is TGTGCCACCCGAGACTCAGGAGGTCATGAAAAACTGTTTTTT. It codes for CATRDSGGHEKLFF.

This clone came up once. The V gene is TRBV21-1, the J gene TRBJ1-1; the table gives TRBD1 as D, unverified against the DNA. TRBV21-1 is tagged as a pseudogene. This CDR3 is 14 amino acids long. CDR3 amino acids: CASSKRAGVLEAFF. The CDR3 DNA follows: TGTGCCAGCAGCAAAAGGGCAGGGGTGTTAGAAGCTTTCTTT.

The chain is built from TRBV3-1 (or the pseudogene TRBV3-2) and TRBJ2-2, with D tentatively TRBD1 (6 bases). Per the germline V gene, CDR1 is LGHDT and CDR2 is YNNKEL (reference sequence). The CDR3 length is 14 residues. V lost 4 bases to trimming and J lost 7 bases, with 13 bases between them. The CDR3 loop reads CASSRNRVRGELFF. Written as DNA, the CDR3 is TGTGCCAGCAGCCGCAACAGGGTCCGCGGGGAGCTGTTTTTT.

This chain links TRBV7-9 with TRBJ1-6, with D maybe TRBD1 (5 bases). Looked up from germline, CDR1 is SEHNR and CDR2 is FQNEAQ (reference sequence). The CDR3 loop spans 14 amino acids. The V end was cut by 4 bases, the J end by 7 bases, with 11 bases between. CDR3 coding DNA: TGTGCCAGCAGCTCAGACAGCCAAAATTCACCCCTCCACTTT. Amino acid sequence: CASSSDSQNSPLHF.

The V and J genes are TRBV5-6 and TRBJ1-2; TRBD1 aligns across 10 bases. The V gene's germline CDR1 is SGHDT and CDR2 YYEEEE. V shed 5 bases, J shed 8 bases, and the junction held 6 bases outside the gene matches. CDR3 length: 13 residues. Here the CDR3 reads CASSWDRGDGYTF. CDR3 bases: TGTGCCAGCAGTTGGGACAGGGGAGACGGCTACACCTTC.

The chain joins TRBV10-2 to TRBJ2-7; 8 bases agree with TRBD2. The CDR3 runs to 14 residues. Germline CDR1 is WSHSY and CDR2 is SAAADI. The V segment lost 0 bases and the J segment 4 bases; nucleotides outside the gene matches: 2. The CDR3 is CASSESTGGYEQYF. In nucleotides, the CDR3 is TGCGCCAGCAGTGAGTCGACGGGGGGGTACGAGCAGTACTTC.

V gene TRBV4-1 combines with J gene TRBJ1-2, with TRBD1 matching over 7 bases. The CDR3 consists of 14 residues. Germline V gives CDR1 MGHRA, CDR2 YSYEKL. V was clipped by 2 bases and J by 7 bases; unmatched bases: 7. CDR3 sequence (DNA): TGCGCCAGCAGCCAACGACAGGGATTCGGTGGCTACACCTTC. Protein product: CASSQRQGFGGYTF.

The chain couples TRBV6-5 to TRBJ1-2; D is perhaps TRBD1 (6 bases). The ends were cut back, 6 bases at V and 5 bases at J, with 16 bases in the middle. This CDR3 comprises 14 residues. CDR1 is MNHEY, CDR2 SVGAGI, per germline. The DNA for the CDR3 is TGTGCCAGCAGACGGACAGACCAGGGATATGGCTACACCTTC. It is translated as CASRRTDQGYGYTF.

The chain links TRBV19 to TRBJ1-1, with D possibly matching TRBD1 (6 bases). CDR1 and CDR2 (germline): LNHDA, SQIVND (reference sequence). V was shortened by 6 bases and J by 1 base, with 12 bases between the two germline ends. The CDR3 runs to 14 residues. The CDR3 region has the DNA TGTGCCAGTAGCGTGACAGGAAAGAACACTGAAGCTTTCTTT. Its protein product is CASSVTGKNTEAFF.

The J gene is TRBJ2-7, the V gene TRBV27; 9 bases are a match to TRBD1. Unmatched junction bases numbered 15, after V lost 8 bases and J lost 4 bases. The germline V gene encodes CDR1 MNHEY and CDR2 SMNVEV (reference sequence). This CDR3 spans 16 amino acids. The CDR3 loop is CASLPAEGQGLYEQYF. The CDR3 region has the DNA TGTGCCAGCCTACCCGCGGAGGGACAGGGTCTTTACGAGCAGTACTTC.

The chain employs TRBV7-2 and TRBJ2-1, with 9 nucleotides matching TRBD2. V trimming: 3 bases; J trimming: 8 bases; junction bases outside the gene matches: 8. CDR3 length: 15 amino acids. Germline lookup yields CDR1 SGHTA and CDR2 FQGNSA. This CDR3 is CASSFAGGMRDEQFF. DNA for the CDR3: TGTGCCAGCAGCTTCGCGGGGGGGATGAGGGATGAGCAGTTCTTC.

This chain joins TRBV18 and TRBJ1-5; D remains unclear. The CDR3 spans 12 residues. Looked up from germline, CDR1 is KGHSH and CDR2 is LQKENI. Trimming removed 4 bases at V and 4 bases at J, with 5 bases between. The CDR3 here is CASSLENQPQHF. CDR3 nucleotides: TGTGCCAGCTCACTAGAGAATCAGCCCCAGCATTTT.

CDR3 DNA sequence: TGTGCCAGTAGTTCCAGGGGGGCCGGCCCTGAAGCTTTCTTT. The encoded protein is CASSSRGAGPEAFF. J is TRBJ1-1 and V is TRBV19; the match to TRBD1 covers 7 bases. The CDR3 is made up of 14 amino acids. The trim removed 5 bases at V and 6 bases at J, leaving 9 bases unmatched. Germline V lookup: CDR1 LNHDA, CDR2 SQIVND (reference sequence).

The chain is built from TRBV7-3 and TRBJ1-1, with D possibly being TRBD1 (5 bases). The CDR3 contains 13 residues. CDR1 SGHTA and CDR2 FQGTGA come from the germline V gene. V was shortened by 5 bases and J by 5 bases, with 12 bases between the two germline ends. CDR3 bases: TGTGCCAGCAGCGCCCAGGGTGGGACTGAAGCTTTCTTT. This codes for CASSAQGGTEAFF.